The T cell receptor beta chain described here comes from a study of regulatory T cells in long-lasting Graves disease. In this sample, this clonotype turned up many times. The authors built TCR beta libraries using iRepertoire HTBI primers and Arm-PCR of CDR3 regions. TCRdb re-called the multiplex PCR reads through MiXCR, storing one row per CDR3 protein. The sample contains about 540,000 distinct CDR3 sequences, 13% of which appear only once. Described time point: newly diagnosed GD, antithyroid drugs for less than 3 months. The TCR library was prepared using RNA isolated from PBMCs. This CDR3 spans 11 amino acids. V shed 2 bases and J shed 8 bases, with 3 bases lying between them. The same sample was also used in a study of T cells in Graves' hyperthyroidism and ophthalmopathy.

The sample here was peripheral blood mononuclear cells (PBMCs), taken at new diagnosis, from a patient treated with antithyroid drugs. This clonotype originated in a man aged 25-40 years with Graves disease. The gene calls are TRBV12-3 or TRBV12-4 and TRBJ2-2; D remains unclear. CDR3 DNA sequence: TGTGCCAGCAGTTTAATGGGGGAGCTGTTTTTT. Protein: CASSLMGELFF.